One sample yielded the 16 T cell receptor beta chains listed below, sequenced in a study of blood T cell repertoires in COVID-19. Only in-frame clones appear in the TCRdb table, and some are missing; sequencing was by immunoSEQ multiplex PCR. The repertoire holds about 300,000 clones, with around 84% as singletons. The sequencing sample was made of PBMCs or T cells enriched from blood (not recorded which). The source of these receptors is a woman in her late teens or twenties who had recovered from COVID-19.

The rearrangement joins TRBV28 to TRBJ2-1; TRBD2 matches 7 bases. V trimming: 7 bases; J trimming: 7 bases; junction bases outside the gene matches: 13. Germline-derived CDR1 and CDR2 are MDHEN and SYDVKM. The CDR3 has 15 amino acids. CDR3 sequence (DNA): TGTGCCAGCAAAGTCTTAGCGGGTGAGTCGAATGAGCAGTTCTTC. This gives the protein CASKVLAGESNEQFF.

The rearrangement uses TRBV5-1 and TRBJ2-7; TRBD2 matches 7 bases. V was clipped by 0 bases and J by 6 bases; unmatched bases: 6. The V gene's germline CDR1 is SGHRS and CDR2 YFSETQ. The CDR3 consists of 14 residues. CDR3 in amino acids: CASSLGSGRGEQYF. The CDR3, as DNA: TGCGCCAGCAGCTTGGGTAGCGGGCGCGGCGAGCAGTACTTC.

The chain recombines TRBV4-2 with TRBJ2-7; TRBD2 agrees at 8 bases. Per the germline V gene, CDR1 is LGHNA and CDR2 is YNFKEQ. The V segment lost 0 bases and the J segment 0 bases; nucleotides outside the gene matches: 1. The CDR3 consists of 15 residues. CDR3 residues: CASSQELAASYEQYF. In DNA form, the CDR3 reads TGTGCCAGCAGCCAAGAACTAGCGGCCTCCTACGAGCAGTACTTC.

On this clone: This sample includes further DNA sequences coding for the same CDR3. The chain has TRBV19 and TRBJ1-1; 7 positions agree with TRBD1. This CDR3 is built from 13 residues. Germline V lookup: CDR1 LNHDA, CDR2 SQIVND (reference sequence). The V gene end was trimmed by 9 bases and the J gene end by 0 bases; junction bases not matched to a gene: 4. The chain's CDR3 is CASSTGVNTEAFF. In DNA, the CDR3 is TGTGCCAGCTCAACAGGGGTGAACACTGAAGCTTTCTTT.

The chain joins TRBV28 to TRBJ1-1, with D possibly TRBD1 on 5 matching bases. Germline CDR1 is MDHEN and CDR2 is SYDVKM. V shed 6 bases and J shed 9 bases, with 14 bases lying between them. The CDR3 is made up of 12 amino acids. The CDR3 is CASRGQVGKAFF. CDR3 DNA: TGTGCCAGCAGGGGGCAAGTGGGAAAAGCTTTCTTT.

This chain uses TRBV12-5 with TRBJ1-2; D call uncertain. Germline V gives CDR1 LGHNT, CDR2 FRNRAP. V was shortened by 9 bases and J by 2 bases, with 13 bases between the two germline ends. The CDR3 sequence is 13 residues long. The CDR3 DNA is TGTGCTAGCGCCGCGATCTCAAACTATGGCTACACCTTC. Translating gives CASAAISNYGYTF.

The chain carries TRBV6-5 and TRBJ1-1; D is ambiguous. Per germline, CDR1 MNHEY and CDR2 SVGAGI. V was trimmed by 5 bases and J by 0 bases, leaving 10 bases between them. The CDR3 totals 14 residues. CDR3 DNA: TGTGCCAGCAGTCGCGATAATCTGAACACTGAAGCTTTCTTT. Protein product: CASSRDNLNTEAFF.

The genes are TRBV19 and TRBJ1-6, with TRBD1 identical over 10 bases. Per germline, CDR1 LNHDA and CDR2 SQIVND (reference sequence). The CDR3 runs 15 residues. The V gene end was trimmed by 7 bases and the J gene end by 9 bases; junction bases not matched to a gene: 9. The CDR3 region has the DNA TGTGCCAGTAAGGTATCCGGGACAGGGGCTTCACCCCTCCACTTT. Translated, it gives CASKVSGTGASPLHF.

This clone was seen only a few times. Written as DNA, the CDR3 is TGTGCCAGCAGTCAGACTTTGACCAATTCACCCCTCCACTTT. Its translation: CASSQTLTNSPLHF. V and J are TRBV2 and TRBJ1-6, with unresolved D. The CDR3 has 14 amino acids. V lost 5 bases to trimming and J lost 7 bases, with 12 bases between them. Germline values: CDR1 SNHLY, CDR2 FYNNEI.

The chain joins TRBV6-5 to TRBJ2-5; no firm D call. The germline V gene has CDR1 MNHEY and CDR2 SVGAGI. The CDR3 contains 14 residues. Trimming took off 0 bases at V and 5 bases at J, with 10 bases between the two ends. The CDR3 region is CASSYSSHGETQYF. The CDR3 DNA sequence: TGTGCCAGCAGTTACTCCTCTCACGGGGAGACCCAGTACTTC.

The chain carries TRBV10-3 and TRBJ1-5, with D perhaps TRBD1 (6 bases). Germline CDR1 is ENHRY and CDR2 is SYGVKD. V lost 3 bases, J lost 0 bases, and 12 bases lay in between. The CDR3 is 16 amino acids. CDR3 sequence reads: CAISEGGEYSNQPQHF. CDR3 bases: TGTGCCATCAGTGAAGGGGGGGAGTATAGCAATCAGCCCCAGCATTTT.

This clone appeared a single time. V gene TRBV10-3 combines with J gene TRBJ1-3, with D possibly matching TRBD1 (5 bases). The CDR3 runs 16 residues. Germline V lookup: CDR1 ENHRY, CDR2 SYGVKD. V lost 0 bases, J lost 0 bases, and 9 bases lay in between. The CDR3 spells CAISESRGSSGNTIYF. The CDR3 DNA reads TGTGCCATCAGTGAGTCTAGGGGAAGCTCTGGAAACACCATATATTTT.

Written as DNA, the CDR3 is TGTGCCAGCAGTGAATGGGGTACAGGGAACGATAACTATGGCTACACCTTC. It codes for CASSEWGTGNDNYGYTF. V gene TRBV6-1 combines with J gene TRBJ1-2, with a weak D call TRBD1 (6 bases). V was pared by 2 bases and J by 1 base, with 17 bases between. CDR1 and CDR2 from the germline V gene are MNHNS and SASEGT. This CDR3 contains 17 residues.

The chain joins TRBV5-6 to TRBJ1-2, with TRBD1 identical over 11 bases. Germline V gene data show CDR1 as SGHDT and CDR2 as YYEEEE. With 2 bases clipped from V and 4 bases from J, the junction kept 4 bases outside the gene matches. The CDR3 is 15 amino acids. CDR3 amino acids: CASSFGTGGGYGYTF. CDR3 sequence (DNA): TGTGCCAGCAGCTTCGGGACAGGGGGTGGCTATGGCTACACCTTC.

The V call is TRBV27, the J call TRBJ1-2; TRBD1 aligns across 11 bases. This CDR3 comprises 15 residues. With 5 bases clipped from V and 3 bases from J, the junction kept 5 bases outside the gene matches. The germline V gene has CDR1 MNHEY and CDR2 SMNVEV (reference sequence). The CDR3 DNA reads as TGTGCCAGCAGTCCCGGACAGGGGGCGTACTATGGCTACACCTTC. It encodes CASSPGQGAYYGYTF.

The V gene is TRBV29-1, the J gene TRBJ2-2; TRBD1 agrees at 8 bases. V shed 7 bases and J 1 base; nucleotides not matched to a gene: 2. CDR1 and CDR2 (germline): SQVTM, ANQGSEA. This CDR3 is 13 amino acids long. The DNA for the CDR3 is TGCAGCGGGGGACAGGTGAACACCGGGGAGCTGTTTTTT. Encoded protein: CSGGQVNTGELFF.